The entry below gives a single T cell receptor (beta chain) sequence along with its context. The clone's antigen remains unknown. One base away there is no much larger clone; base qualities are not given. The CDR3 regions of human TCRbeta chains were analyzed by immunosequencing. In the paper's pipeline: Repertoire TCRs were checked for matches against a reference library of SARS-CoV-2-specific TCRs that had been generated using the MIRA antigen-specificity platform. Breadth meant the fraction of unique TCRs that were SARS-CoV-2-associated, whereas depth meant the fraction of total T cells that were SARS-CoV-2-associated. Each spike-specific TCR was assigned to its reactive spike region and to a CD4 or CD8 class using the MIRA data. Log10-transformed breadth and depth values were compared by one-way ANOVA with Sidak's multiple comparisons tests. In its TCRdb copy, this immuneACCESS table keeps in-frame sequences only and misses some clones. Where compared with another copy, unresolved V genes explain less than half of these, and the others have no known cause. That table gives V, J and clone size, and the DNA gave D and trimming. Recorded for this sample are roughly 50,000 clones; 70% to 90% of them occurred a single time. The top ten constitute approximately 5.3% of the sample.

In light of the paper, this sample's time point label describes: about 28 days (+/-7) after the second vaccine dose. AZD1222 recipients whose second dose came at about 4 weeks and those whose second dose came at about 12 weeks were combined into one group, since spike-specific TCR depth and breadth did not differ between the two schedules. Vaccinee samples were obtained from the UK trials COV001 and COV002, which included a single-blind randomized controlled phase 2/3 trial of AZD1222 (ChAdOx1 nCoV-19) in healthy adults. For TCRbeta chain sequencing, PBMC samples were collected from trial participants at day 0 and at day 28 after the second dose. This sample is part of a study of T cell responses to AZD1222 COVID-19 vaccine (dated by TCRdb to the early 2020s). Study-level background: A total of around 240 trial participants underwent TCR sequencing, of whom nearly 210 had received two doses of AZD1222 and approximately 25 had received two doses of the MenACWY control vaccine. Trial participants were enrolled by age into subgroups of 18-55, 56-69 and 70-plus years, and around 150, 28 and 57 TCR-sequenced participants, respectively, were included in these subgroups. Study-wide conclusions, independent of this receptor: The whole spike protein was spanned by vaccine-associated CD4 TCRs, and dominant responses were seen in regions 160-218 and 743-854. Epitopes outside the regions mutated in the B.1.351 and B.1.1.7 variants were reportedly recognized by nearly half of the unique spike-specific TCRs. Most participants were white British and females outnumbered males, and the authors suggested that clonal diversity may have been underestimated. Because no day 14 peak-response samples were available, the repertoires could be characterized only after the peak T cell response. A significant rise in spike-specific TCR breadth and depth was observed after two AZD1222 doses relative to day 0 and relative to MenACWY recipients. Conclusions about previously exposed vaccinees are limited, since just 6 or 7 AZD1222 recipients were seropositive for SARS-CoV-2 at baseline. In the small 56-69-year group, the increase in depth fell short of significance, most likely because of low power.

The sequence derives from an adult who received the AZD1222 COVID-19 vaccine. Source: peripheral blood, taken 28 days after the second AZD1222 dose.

The CDR3 has the sequence CASSPRKGDKNIQYF. The nucleotides read TGTGCCAGCAGCCCCCGGAAGGGGGACAAAAACATTCAGTACTTC. The chain is encoded by TRBV7-3 joined to TRBJ2-4; the D region possibly corresponds to TRBD1 (6 bases align). CDR1 SGHTA and CDR2 FQGTGA were looked up in the germline V gene. V gives up 5 bases and J gives up 3 bases, and the segment between their germline ends measures 14 bases. The CDR3 sequence holds 15 residues, the cysteine and phenylalanine included. Left in the record is the CDR3 DNA by itself, 45 bases read in frame from the first base.